Listed below are T cell receptor beta chains from one sample, sequenced in a study of post-analysis software for immune sequencing data. Using its own MiXCR run on the PCR reads, TCRdb lists one record per CDR3 protein. This sample has some 890,000 distinct CDR3 sequences, with roughly 58% found just once. The sequenced material came from blood. These receptors all stem from a girl aged 10 to 17 with multiple sclerosis. The CDR3 runs from the conserved cysteine through the conserved F or W. D genes are given only for firm matches. Clone size, where shown, is once, few, many, or a class for clones that have expanded.

CSVGGRGQGPWEQYF TGCAGCGTTGGGGGAAGGGGACAGGGGCCTTGGGAGCAGTACTTC NA TRBD1 TRBJ2-5 TRBV29-1
CASGLATGEDTEAFF TGTGCTAGTGGTTTGGCTACAGGGGAGGACACTGAAGCTTTCTTT NA TRBD1 TRBJ1-1 TRBV12-5
CASSSGLVSNIQYF TGTGCCAGCAGCTCGGGACTAGTCTCCAACATTCAGTACTTC NA TRBD2 TRBJ2-4 TRBV7-9
CASEQGSRAYEQYF TGTGCCAGCGAACAGGGGAGTCGCGCCTACGAGCAGTACTTC NA TRBD1 TRBJ2-7 TRBV7-2
CASTRTGTGEQYF TGTGCCAGCACCAGGACAGGAACGGGGGAGCAGTACTTC NA TRBD1 TRBJ2-7 TRBV6-5
CSAERLAGDHFQETQYF TGCAGTGCTGAGAGACTAGCGGGGGATCACTTCCAAGAGACCCAGTACTTC NA TRBD2 TRBJ2-5 TRBV20-1
CASSVDGGANTGERFF TGTGCCAGCAGCGTAGACGGAGGGGCGAACACCGGGGAGCGGTTTTTT NA NA TRBJ2-2 TRBV9
CASSVYTGSSYNEQFF TGTGCCAGCAGCGTATATACAGGTAGCTCCTACAATGAGCAGTTCTTC NA NA TRBJ2-1 TRBV9
CASSTDLGGELFF TGCGCCAGCAGCACAGACCTGGGCGGGGAGCTGTTTTTT NA NA TRBJ2-2 TRBV5-1
CASSYRRGGSSYEQYF TGTGCCAGCAGTTACAGGCGGGGGGGGAGCTCCTACGAGCAGTACTTC NA TRBD2 TRBJ2-7 TRBV6-5
CASSPQAGLETQYF TGTGCCAGCAGTCCTCAGGCGGGACTAGAGACCCAGTACTTC NA NA TRBJ2-5 TRBV12-3/TRBV12-4
CASSQGQSSEAFF TGTGCCAGCAGCCAAGGACAGAGCTCTGAAGCTTTCTTT NA NA TRBJ1-1 TRBV12-3/TRBV12-4
CSASGRSSYNEQFF TGCAGTGCTAGCGGGAGGAGCTCCTACAATGAGCAGTTCTTC NA TRBD2 TRBJ2-1 TRBV20-1
CASSLDGENYGYTF TGCGCCAGCAGCTTGGATGGGGAGAACTATGGCTACACCTTC NA NA TRBJ1-2 TRBV5-1
CASSLAKDSGPYEQYF TGCGCCAGCAGCTTGGCCAAGGACTCTGGGCCCTACGAGCAGTACTTC NA NA TRBJ2-7 TRBV5-1
CASSLAVSGTRLAGGQFF TGTGCCAGCAGCTTAGCGGTATCCGGGACACGACTAGCGGGGGGTCAGTTCTTC NA TRBD2 TRBJ2-1 TRBV7-2
CASSAAVVRAEQYF TGTGCCAGCAGCGCCGCTGTCGTGAGGGCCGAGCAGTACTTC few NA TRBJ2-7 TRBV7-6
CASSSRTSGKSGANVLTF TGTGCCAGCAGCTCCCGGACTAGCGGGAAGTCTGGGGCCAACGTCCTGACTTTC NA TRBD2 TRBJ2-6 TRBV7-9
CSVEGREAGPNNEQFF TGCAGCGTTGAAGGTAGGGAGGCGGGACCGAACAATGAGCAGTTCTTC NA NA TRBJ2-1 TRBV29-1
CSVELRTRPEAFF TGCAGCGTTGAACTTCGGACCCGACCTGAAGCTTTCTTT NA NA TRBJ1-1 TRBV29-1
CASSLVQGADNYGYTF TGTGCCAGCAGCTTGGTACAGGGGGCTGATAACTATGGCTACACCTTC NA TRBD1 TRBJ1-2 TRBV5-6
CASAKDRKNTEAFF TGTGCCAGCGCTAAGGACAGGAAGAACACTGAAGCTTTCTTT NA NA TRBJ1-1 TRBV21-1
CASSQDGRANTEAFF TGCGCCAGCAGCCAAGATGGCAGGGCGAACACTGAAGCTTTCTTT NA NA TRBJ1-1 TRBV4-1
CASGGTSGVGEQFF TGTGCCAGCGGGGGGACTAGCGGGGTTGGTGAGCAGTTCTTC NA TRBD2 TRBJ2-1 TRBV10-3
CASNSGRSGRAGYNEQFF TGTGCCAGCAACTCGGGTCGTAGCGGGAGGGCCGGCTACAATGAGCAGTTCTTC NA TRBD2 TRBJ2-1 TRBV7-8
CSVGGGNEQYF TGCAGCGTTGGAGGCGGGAACGAGCAGTACTTC few NA TRBJ2-7 TRBV29-1
CAISTGTSGRALAETQFF TGTGCCATCAGTACCGGGACTAGCGGGAGGGCCCTCGCGGAGACCCAGTTCTTC NA TRBD2 TRBJ2-1 TRBV10-3
CASSRTVVSYEQYF TGTGCCAGTTCCCGGACAGTCGTCTCCTACGAGCAGTACTTC NA NA TRBJ2-7 TRBV6-2/TRBV6-3
CASGTTGKAKNIQYF TGTGCCAGCGGCACTACAGGGAAAGCCAAAAACATTCAGTACTTC once NA TRBJ2-4 TRBV3-1
CASSLVASGGEETQYF TGTGCCAGCAGTTTGGTGGCTAGCGGGGGGGAAGAGACCCAGTACTTC NA TRBD2 TRBJ2-5 TRBV12-3/TRBV12-4
CASSYAPGMDQPQHF TGCGCCAGCAGCTACGCGCCCGGGATGGATCAGCCCCAGCATTTT NA NA TRBJ1-5 TRBV5-1
CASSDGFTQFF TGTGCCAGCAGTGACGGTTTTACCCAGTTCTTC NA NA TRBJ2-1 TRBV6-1
CASRAGQTYEQYF TGTGCCAGCAGGGCGGGACAGACCTACGAGCAGTACTTC NA NA TRBJ2-7 TRBV7-3
CASSLGQGDYEQYF TGCGCCAGCAGCCTGGGACAGGGAGACTACGAGCAGTACTTC few TRBD1 TRBJ2-7 TRBV4-1
CASGDRERSTDTQYF TGTGCTAGTGGGGACAGGGAACGGAGCACAGATACGCAGTATTTT once TRBD1 TRBJ2-3 TRBV12-5
CASRRPGQGWETQYF TGCGCCAGCAGGCGTCCGGGACAGGGTTGGGAGACCCAGTACTTC NA TRBD1 TRBJ2-5 TRBV5-1
CASSLSLRGGYTF TGTGCCAGCAGTTTATCCCTCCGCGGCGGCTACACCTTC NA NA TRBJ1-2 TRBV27
CASSQEEGTSGFDEQFF TGCGCCAGCAGCCAAGAGGAAGGGACTAGCGGGTTCGATGAGCAGTTCTTC NA TRBD2 TRBJ2-1 TRBV4-1
CSVEDAGLAEIFTDTQYF TGCAGCGTTGAAGACGCGGGACTAGCGGAAATTTTCACAGATACGCAGTATTTT NA TRBD2 TRBJ2-3 TRBV29-1
CASSLMGGWMNTEAFF TGCGCCAGCAGCCTCATGGGGGGTTGGATGAACACTGAAGCTTTCTTT NA NA TRBJ1-1 TRBV5-1
CASKTIAPGQGSDNEQFF TGTGCCAGCAAGACGATTGCCCCGGGACAGGGATCAGACAATGAGCAGTTCTTC NA TRBD1 TRBJ2-1 TRBV6-1
CSVHKPKGQENTYEQYF TGCAGCGTACACAAGCCTAAGGGACAGGAGAATACCTACGAGCAGTACTTC NA TRBD1 TRBJ2-7 TRBV29-1
CASSQSERETQYF TGTGCCAGCAGCCAATCCGAAAGGGAGACCCAGTACTTC few NA TRBJ2-5 TRBV3-1
CSAPSETSGRGGEQFF TGCAGTGCACCTTCCGAAACTAGCGGGAGGGGCGGTGAGCAGTTCTTC NA TRBD2 TRBJ2-1 TRBV20-1
CASSLGTGLDYGYTF TGTGCCAGCAGTTTGGGGACAGGGTTAGACTATGGCTACACCTTC NA TRBD1 TRBJ1-2 TRBV12-3/TRBV12-4
CASSVSPSGAYDEQFF TGCGCCAGCAGCGTGTCTCCTAGCGGCGCCTACGATGAGCAGTTCTTC NA TRBD2 TRBJ2-1 TRBV5-1
CASTEMGGYTF TGTGCCAGCACGGAGATGGGGGGCTACACCTTC NA NA TRBJ1-2 TRBV28
CASRGYTDTQYF TGTGCCAGCAGAGGATACACAGATACGCAGTATTTT once NA TRBJ2-3 TRBV2
CASSNGQFYGYTF TGTGCCAGCAGTAACGGACAGTTCTATGGCTACACCTTC NA NA TRBJ1-2 TRBV7-3
CASMYSGGADEQFF TGCGCCAGCATGTACAGCGGGGGGGCCGATGAGCAGTTCTTC NA TRBD2 TRBJ2-1 TRBV4-1
CASSLRTSAYEQYF TGTGCCAGCAGTCTCCGGACTAGCGCCTACGAGCAGTACTTC NA TRBD2 TRBJ2-7 TRBV6-5
CSASPLVNEQFF TGCAGTGCTAGCCCCTTGGTTAATGAGCAGTTCTTC few NA TRBJ2-1 TRBV20-1
CASSSEGRPGEQFF TGTGCTAGCAGCTCCGAAGGGCGTCCAGGTGAGCAGTTCTTC NA NA TRBJ2-1 TRBV7-7
CASSEDSYSNQPQHF TGTGCCAGCAGCGAAGACAGTTATAGCAATCAGCCCCAGCATTTT NA NA TRBJ1-5 TRBV7-6
CASGGVGQGGNTF TGTGCCAGCGGAGGGGTAGGCCAGGGTGGTAACACCTTC NA NA TRBJ1-2 TRBV25-1